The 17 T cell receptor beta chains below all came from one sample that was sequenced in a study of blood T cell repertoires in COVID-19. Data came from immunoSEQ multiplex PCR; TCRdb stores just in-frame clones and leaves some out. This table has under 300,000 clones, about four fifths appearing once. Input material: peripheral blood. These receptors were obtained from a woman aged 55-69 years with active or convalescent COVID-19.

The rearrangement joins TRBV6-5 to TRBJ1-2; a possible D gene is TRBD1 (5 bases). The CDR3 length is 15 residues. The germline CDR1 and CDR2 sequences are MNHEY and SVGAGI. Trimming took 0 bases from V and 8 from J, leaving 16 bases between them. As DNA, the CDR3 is TGTGCCAGCAGTTACTCGAGGGGCGGGGGTAAAGGCTACACCTTC. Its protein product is CASSYSRGGGKGYTF.

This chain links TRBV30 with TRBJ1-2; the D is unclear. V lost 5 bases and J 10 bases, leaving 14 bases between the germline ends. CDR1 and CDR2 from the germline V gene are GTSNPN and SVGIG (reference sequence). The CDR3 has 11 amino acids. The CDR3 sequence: CAWSLLDAYTF. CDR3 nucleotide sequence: TGTGCCTGGTCCTTATTAGATGCCTACACCTTC.

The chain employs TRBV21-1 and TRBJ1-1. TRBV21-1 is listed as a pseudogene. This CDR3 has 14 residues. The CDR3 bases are TGTGCCAGCAGCAGCGGAGAGAGAGACACTGAAGCTTTCTTT. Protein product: CASSSGERDTEAFF.

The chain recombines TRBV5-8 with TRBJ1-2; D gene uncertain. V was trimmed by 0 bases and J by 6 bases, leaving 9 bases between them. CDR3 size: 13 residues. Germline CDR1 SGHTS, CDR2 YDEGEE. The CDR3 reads CASSLALTDGYTF. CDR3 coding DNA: TGTGCCAGCAGCTTGGCCCTCACGGATGGCTACACCTTC.

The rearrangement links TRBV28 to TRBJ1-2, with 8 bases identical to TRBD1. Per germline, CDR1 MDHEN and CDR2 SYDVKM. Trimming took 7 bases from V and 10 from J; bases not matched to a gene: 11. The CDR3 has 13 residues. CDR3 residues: CASTPADRAFYTF. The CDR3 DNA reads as TGTGCCAGCACCCCCGCGGACAGGGCATTCTACACCTTC.

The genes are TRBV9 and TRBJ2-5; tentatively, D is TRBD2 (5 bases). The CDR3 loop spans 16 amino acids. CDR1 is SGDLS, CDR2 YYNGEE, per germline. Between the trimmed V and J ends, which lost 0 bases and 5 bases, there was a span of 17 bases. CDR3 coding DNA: TGTGCCAGCAGCGTAGGGGCGTCCTCGGGGTTGGAGACCCAGTACTTC. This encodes CASSVGASSGLETQYF.

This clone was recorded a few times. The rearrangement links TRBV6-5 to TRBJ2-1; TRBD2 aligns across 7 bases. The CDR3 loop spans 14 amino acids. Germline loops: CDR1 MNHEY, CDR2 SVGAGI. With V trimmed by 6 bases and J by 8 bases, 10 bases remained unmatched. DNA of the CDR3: TGTGCCAGCAGGGCGAGAGGGAGGGAGGATGAGCAGTTCTTC. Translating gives CASRARGREDEQFF.

The CDR3 protein is CASSTLYGRDEKLFF. The DNA for the CDR3 is TGTGCCAGCAGCACTTTGTACGGGCGGGATGAAAAACTGTTTTTT. This sequence joins TRBV21-1 and TRBJ1-4. TRBV21-1 is flagged as a pseudogene. This CDR3 is built from 15 residues.

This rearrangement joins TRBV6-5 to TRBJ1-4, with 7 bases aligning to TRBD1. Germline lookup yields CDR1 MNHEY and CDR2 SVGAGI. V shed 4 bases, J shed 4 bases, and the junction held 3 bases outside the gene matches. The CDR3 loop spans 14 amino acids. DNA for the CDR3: TGTGCCAGCAGTTCGACAGGGCTTAATGAAAAACTGTTTTTT. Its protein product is CASSSTGLNEKLFF.

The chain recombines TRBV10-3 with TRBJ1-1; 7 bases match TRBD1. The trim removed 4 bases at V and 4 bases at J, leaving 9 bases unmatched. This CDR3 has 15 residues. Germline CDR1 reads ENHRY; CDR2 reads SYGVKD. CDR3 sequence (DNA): TGTGCCATCAGTGCTACGGAGGGGGCGAGCACTGAAGCTTTCTTT. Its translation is CAISATEGASTEAFF.

CDR3 in amino acids: CASSLKAGHLDGYTF. DNA of the CDR3: TGTGCCAGCAGCTTAAAAGCGGGACACCTCGATGGCTACACCTTC. This chain connects TRBV5-5 to TRBJ1-2, with D possibly being TRBD1 (6 bases). V was pared by 2 bases and J by 6 bases, with 17 bases between. Germline-derived CDR1 and CDR2 are SGHKS and YYEKEE (reference sequence). The CDR3 is made up of 15 amino acids.

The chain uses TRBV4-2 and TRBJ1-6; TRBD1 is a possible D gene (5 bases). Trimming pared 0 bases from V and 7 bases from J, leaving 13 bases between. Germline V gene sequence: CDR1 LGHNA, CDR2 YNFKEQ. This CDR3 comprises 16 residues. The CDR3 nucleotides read TGTGCCAGCAGCCAAGATCTGGGGGGTCGGAATTCACCCCTCCACTTT. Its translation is CASSQDLGGRNSPLHF.

CDR3 amino acids: CASSQEGTGTRLYQPQHF. CDR3 coding DNA: TGTGCCAGCAGCCAAGAGGGGACTGGAACGAGACTTTATCAGCCCCAGCATTTT. V usage is TRBV4-2 and J usage is TRBJ1-5, with D perhaps matching TRBD1 (5 bases). V shed 0 bases and J shed 5 bases, with 20 bases lying between them. The germline CDR1 and CDR2 sequences are LGHNA and YNFKEQ. CDR3 length equals 18 residues.

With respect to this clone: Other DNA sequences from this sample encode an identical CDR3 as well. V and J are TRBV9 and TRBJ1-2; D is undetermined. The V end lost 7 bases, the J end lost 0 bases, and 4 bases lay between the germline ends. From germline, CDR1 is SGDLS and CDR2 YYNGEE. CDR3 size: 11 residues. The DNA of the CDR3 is TGTGCCAGCGACTCTAACTATGGCTACACCTTC. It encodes CASDSNYGYTF.

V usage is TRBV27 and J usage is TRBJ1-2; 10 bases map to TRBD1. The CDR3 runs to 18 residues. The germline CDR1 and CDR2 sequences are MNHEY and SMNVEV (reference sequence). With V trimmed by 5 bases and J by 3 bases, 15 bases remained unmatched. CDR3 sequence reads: CASSPNRIQGTGDYGYTF. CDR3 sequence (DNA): TGTGCCAGCAGTCCTAACCGAATCCAGGGGACAGGGGACTATGGCTACACCTTC.

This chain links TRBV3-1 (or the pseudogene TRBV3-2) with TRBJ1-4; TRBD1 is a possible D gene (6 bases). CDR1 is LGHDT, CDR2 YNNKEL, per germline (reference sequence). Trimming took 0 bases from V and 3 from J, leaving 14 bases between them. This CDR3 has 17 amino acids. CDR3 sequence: CASSQDPGAGANEKLFF. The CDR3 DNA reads TGTGCCAGCAGCCAAGATCCGGGCGCAGGGGCTAATGAAAAACTGTTTTTT.

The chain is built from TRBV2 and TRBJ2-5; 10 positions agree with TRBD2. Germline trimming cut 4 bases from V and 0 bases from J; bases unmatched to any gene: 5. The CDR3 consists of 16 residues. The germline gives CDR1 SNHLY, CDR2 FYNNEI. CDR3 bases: TGTGCCAGCAGTGGGAGTAGCGGGGGGTACCAAGAGACCCAGTACTTC. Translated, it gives CASSGSSGGYQETQYF. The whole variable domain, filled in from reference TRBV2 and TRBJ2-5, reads EPEVTQTPSHQVTQMGQEVILRCVPISNHLYFYWYRQILGQKVEFLVSFYNNEISEKSEIFDDQFSVERPDGSNFTLKIRSTKLEDSAMYFCASSGSSGGYQETQYFGPGTRLLVL.